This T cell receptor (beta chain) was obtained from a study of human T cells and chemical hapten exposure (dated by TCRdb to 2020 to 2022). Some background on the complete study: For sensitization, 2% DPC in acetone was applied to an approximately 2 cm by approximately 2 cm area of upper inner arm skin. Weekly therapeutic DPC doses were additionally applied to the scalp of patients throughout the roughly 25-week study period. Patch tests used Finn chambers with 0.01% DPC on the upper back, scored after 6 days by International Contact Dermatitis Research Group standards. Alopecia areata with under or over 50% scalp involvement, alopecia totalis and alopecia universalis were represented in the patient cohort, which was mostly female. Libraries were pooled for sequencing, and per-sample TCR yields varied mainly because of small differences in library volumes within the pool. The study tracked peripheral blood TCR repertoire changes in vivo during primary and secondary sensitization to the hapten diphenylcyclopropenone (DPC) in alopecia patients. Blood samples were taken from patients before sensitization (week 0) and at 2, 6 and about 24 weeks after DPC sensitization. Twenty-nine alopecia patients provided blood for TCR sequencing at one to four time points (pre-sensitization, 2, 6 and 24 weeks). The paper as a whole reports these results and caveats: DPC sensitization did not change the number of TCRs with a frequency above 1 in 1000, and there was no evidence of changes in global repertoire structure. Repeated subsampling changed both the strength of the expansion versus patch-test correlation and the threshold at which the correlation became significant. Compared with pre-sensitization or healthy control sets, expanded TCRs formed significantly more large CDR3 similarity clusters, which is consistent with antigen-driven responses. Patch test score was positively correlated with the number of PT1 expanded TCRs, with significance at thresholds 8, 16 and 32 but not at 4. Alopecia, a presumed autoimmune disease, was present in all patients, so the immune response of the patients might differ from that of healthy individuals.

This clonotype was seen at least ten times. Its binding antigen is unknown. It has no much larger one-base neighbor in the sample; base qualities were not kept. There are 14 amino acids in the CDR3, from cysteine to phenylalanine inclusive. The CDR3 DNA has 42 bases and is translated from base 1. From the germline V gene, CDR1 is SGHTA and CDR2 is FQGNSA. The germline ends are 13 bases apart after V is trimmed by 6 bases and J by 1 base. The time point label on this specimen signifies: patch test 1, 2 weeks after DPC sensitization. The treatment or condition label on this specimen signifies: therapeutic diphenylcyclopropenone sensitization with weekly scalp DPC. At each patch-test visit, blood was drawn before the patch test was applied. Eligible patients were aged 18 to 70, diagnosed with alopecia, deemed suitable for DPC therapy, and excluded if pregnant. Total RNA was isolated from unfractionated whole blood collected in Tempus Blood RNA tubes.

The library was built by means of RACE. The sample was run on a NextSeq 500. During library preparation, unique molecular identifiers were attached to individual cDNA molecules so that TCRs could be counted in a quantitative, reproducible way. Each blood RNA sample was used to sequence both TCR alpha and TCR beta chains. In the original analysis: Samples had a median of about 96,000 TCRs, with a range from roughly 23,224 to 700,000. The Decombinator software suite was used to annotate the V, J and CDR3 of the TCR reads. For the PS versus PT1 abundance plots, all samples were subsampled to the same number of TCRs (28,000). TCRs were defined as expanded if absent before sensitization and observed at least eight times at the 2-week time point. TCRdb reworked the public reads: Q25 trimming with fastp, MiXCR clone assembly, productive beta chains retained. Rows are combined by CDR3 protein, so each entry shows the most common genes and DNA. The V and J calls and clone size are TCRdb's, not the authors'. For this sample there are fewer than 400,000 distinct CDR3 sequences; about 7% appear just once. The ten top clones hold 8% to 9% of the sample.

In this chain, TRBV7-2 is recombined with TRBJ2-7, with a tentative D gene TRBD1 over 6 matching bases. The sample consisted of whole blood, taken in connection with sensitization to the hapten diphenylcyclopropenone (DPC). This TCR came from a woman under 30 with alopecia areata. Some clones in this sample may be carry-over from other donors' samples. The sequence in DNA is TGTGCCAGCAGAATTGGACAGAGTTCCTACGAGCAGTACTTC. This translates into CASRIGQSSYEQYF.